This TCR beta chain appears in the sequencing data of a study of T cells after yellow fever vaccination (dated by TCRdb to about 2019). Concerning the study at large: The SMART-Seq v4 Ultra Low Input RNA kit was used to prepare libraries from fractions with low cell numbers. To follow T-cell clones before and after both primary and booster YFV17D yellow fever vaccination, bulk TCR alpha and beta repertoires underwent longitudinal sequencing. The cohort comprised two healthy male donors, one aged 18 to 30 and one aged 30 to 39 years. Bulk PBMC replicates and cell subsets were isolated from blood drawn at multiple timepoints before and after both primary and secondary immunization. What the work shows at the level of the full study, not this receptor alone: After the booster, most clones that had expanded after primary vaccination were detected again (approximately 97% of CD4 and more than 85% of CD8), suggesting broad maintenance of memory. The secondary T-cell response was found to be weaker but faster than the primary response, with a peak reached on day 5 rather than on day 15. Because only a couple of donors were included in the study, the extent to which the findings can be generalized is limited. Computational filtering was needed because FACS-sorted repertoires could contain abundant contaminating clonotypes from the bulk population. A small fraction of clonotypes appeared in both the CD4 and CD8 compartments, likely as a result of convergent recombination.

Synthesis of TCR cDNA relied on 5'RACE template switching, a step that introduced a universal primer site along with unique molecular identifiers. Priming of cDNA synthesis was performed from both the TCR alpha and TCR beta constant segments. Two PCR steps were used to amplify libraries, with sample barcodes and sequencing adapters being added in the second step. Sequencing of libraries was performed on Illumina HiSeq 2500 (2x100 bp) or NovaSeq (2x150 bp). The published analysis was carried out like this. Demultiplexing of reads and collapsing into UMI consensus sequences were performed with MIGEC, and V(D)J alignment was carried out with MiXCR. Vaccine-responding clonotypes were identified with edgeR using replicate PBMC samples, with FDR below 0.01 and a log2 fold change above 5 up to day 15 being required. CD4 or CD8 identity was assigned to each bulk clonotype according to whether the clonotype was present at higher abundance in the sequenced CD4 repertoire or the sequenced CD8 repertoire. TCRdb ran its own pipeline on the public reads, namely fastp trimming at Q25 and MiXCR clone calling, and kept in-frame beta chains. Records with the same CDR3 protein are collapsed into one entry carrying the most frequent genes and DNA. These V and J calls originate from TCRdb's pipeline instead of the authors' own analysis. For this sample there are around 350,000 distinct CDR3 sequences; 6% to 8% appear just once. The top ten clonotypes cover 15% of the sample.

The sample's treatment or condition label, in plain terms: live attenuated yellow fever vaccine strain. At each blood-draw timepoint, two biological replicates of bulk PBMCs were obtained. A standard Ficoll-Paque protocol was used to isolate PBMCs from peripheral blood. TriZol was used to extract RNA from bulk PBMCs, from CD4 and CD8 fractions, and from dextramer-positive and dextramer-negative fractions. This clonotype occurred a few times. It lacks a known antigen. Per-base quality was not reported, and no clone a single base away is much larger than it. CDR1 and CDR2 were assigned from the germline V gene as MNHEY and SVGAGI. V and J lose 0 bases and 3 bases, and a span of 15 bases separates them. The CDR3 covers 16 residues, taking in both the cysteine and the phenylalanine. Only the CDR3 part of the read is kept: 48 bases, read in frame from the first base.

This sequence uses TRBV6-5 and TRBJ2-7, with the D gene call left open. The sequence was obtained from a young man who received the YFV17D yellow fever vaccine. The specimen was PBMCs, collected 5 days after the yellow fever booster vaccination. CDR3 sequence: CASSYSSNLEFYEQYF. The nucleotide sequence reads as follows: TGTGCCAGCAGTTACTCCAGCAACCTGGAATTCTACGAGCAGTACTTC.